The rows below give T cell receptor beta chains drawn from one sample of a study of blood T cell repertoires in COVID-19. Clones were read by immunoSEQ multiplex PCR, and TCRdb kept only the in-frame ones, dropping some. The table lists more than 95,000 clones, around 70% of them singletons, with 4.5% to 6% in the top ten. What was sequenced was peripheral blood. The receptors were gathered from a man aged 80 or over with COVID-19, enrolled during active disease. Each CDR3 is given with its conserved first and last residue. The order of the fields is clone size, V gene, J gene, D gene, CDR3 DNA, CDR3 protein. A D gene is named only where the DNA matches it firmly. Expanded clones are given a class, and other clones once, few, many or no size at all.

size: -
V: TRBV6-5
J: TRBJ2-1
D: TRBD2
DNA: TGTGCCAGCAGTTTCGGACTAGCGGACAATGAGCAGTTCTTC
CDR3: CASSFGLADNEQFF

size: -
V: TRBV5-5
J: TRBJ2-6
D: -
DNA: TGTGCCAGCAGCCGGGTCTCTGGGGCCAACGTCCTGACTTTC
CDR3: CASSRVSGANVLTF

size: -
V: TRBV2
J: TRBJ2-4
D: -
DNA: TGTGCCAGCAGTCGGGAGGCCAAAAACATTCAGTACTTC
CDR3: CASSREAKNIQYF

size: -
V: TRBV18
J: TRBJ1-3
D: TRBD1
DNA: TGTGCCAGCTCAACGATGACAGGGGGCTCTGGAAACACCATATATTTT
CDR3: CASSTMTGGSGNTIYF

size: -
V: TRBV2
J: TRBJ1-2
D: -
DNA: TGTGCCAGCATAAAAACACAAGGGGTTGACTACACCTTC
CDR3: CASIKTQGVDYTF

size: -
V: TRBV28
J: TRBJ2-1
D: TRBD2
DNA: TGTGCCAGCAGTTGGAGGGCGGCTAGCGGCCCCAATGAGCAGTTCTTC
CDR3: CASSWRAASGPNEQFF

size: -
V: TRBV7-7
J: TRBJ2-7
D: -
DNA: TGTGCTAGCAGCTTACGGGCGGACAGTTCCTACGAGCAGTACTTC
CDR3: CASSLRADSSYEQYF

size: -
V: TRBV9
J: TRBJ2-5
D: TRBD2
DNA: TGTGCCAGCAGCCCCCGGGTAGCGGGAGGGCCGTCCGAAGAGACCCAGTACTTC
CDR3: CASSPRVAGGPSEETQYF

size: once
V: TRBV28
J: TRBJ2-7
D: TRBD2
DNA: TGTGCCAGTCAGATCTCGGGGAGGGGTAACGAGCAGTACTTC
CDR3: CASQISGRGNEQYF

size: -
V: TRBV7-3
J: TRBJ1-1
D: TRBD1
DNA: TGTGCCAGCAGCAAGGACAGGATGAACACTGAAGCTTTCTTT
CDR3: CASSKDRMNTEAFF

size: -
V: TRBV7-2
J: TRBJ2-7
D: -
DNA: TGTGCCAGCAGCTTACAGGACTCCTACGAGCAGTACTTC
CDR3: CASSLQDSYEQYF

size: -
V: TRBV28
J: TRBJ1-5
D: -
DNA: TGTGCCAGCAGTTATCCCCAGGGCGGATATGAGCATTTT
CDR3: CASSYPQGGYEHF

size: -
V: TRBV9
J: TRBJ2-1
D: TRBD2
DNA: TGTGCCAGCAGCGAAGCACCGGGACTAGCGGGAAGCAATGAGCAGTTCTTC
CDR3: CASSEAPGLAGSNEQFF

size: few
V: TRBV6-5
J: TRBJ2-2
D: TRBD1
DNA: TGTGCCAGCAGTATCTCAGGGGGCGAGGGCGGGGAGCTGTTTTTT
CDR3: CASSISGGEGGELFF

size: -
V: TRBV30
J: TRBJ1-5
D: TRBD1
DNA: TGTGCCTGGAGTGTAGGGGGCGCACCACATCAGCCCCAGCATTTT
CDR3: CAWSVGGAPHQPQHF

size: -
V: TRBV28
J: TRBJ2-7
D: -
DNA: TGTGCCAGCAGGCTGACTGGAGCGCCCTACGAGCAGTACTTC
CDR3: CASRLTGAPYEQYF

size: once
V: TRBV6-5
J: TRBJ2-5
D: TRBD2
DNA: TGTGCCAGCAGTTGGGCGGGAGGAGAGACCCAGTACTTC
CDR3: CASSWAGGETQYF

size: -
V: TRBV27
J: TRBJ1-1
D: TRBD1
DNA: TGTGCCAGCAGTCCAGGGACAGGTTTCGATACGAACACTGAAGCTTTCTTT
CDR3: CASSPGTGFDTNTEAFF

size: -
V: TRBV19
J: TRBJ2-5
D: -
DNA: TGTGCCAGTAAGGATACAGGACGCCAAGAGACCCAGTACTTC
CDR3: CASKDTGRQETQYF

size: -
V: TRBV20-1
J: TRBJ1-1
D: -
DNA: TGCAGTGCTAGGAGCTTCCCCGAAGCTTTCTTT
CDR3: CSARSFPEAFF

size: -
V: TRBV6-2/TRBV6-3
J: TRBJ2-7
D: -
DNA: TGTGCCAGCAGTACCATTACAGGGAGTCGGTACGAGCAGTACTTC
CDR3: CASSTITGSRYEQYF

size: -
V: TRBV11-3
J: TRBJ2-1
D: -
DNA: TGTGCCAGCAGCCTAGAGGAGCGAGGTGAGCAGTTCTTC
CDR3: CASSLEERGEQFF

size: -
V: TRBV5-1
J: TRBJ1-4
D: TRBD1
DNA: TGCGCCAGCAGCTGGGGACAGGCGGCGAATGAAAAACTGTTTTTT
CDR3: CASSWGQAANEKLFF

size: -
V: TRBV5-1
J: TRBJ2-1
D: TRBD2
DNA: TGCGCCAGCAGCCCCGGGACTAGCGGGAGGGGTGCCAATGAGCAGTTCTTC
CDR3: CASSPGTSGRGANEQFF

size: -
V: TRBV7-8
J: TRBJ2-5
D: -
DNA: TGTGCCAGCATGAGGGCGGCCCAAGAGACCCAGTACTTC
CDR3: CASMRAAQETQYF

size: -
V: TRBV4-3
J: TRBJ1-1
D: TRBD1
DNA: TGCGCCAGCAGCCAAGAAGCTGGGGACGTCATGAGGGACAGAGCGATAAACACTGAAGCTTTCTTT
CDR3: CASSQEAGDVMRDRAINTEAFF

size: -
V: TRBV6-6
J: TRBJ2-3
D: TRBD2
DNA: TGTGCCAGCGGGACTAGGGATACAGATACGCAGTATTTT
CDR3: CASGTRDTDTQYF

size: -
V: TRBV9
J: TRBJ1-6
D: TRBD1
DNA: TGTGCCAGCAGCTTCCAGGGGGCATATAATTCACCCCTCCACTTT
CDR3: CASSFQGAYNSPLHF

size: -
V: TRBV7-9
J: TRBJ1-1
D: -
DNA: TGTGCCAGCAGCCCCCTGACAGTCGGCGGCACTGAAGCTTTCTTT
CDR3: CASSPLTVGGTEAFF

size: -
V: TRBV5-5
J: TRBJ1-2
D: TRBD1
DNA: TGTGCCAGCAGCTCCGGGACAGTCCCGTACGACACCTTC
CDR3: CASSSGTVPYDTF

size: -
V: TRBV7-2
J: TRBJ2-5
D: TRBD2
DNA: TGTGCCAGCAAGGTAGCGGGAGGAGAGACCCAGTACTTC
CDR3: CASKVAGGETQYF

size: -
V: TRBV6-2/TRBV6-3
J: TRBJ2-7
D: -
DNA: TGTGCCAGCAGTTTGCGGAATAGCGCCTACGAGCAGTACTTC
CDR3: CASSLRNSAYEQYF

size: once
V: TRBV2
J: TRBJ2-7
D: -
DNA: TGTGCCAGCAGAGGACAGCCCTCCTACGAGCAGTACTTC
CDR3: CASRGQPSYEQYF

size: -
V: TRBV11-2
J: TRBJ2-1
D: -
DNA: TGTGCCAGCAGCTTACGGGGGACAGCTTTCGGGAATGAGCAGTTCTTC
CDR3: CASSLRGTAFGNEQFF

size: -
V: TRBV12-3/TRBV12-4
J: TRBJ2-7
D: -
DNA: TGTGCCAGCAGTGTCACAGGATACGAGCAGTACTTC
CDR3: CASSVTGYEQYF

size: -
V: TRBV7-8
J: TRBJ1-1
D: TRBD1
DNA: TGTGCCAGCAGCTTACGCCCCCGGGACAGGTACAACACTGAAGCTTTCTTT
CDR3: CASSLRPRDRYNTEAFF

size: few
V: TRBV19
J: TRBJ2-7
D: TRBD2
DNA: TGTGCCAGTAGTATTCGGACTAGCGGTTCCTACGAGCAGTACTTC
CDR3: CASSIRTSGSYEQYF

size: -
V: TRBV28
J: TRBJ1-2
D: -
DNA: TGTGCCAGCAGTCACCGCGGGGTCCCGTATGGCTACACCTTC
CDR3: CASSHRGVPYGYTF

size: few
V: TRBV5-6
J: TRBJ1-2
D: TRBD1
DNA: TGTGCCAGCAGCTGGGACAGGGGACCTTATGGCTACACCTTC
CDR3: CASSWDRGPYGYTF

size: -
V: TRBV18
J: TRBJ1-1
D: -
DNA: TGTGCCAGCTCACCCGCCGGGGACACTGAAGCTTTCTTT
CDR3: CASSPAGDTEAFF

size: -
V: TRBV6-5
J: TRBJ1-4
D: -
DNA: TGTGCCAGCAGCCCCTATGGGCGTGGGAATGAAAAACTGTTTTTT
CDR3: CASSPYGRGNEKLFF